This note documents a single T cell receptor (beta chain) sequence. No antigen is known for it. No base qualities exist here, and no much larger clone lies one base off it. Other DNA sequences from this sample encode an identical CDR3 as well. TCR CDR3 regions were amplified from genomic DNA by multiplex PCR using the deep immunoSEQ assay. Extracted genomic DNA from each cell subset was distributed evenly across all wells of several immunoSEQ 96-well plates, and each plate was treated as a replicate. Each replicate PCR for sorted subsets received 200 ng genomic DNA, equal to about 29,000 T cell genomes. Purified libraries were measured with a Qubit 3.0 fluorometer, size-checked on a Bioanalyzer 2100, and measured again with the KAPA Library Quantification kit. Each immunoSEQ 96-well plate was sequenced on its own single-read 150-cycle Illumina NextSeq 550 flow cell. The study's processing was this. Because only junctional sequences without quality scores were contained in the immunoSEQ output, filtering matching that applied to full-length reads could not be performed. To assign V/J genes and CDR3, sequences were annotated against IMGT germline references using PyIR, a Python wrapper for IgBLAST v1.9. Any read was removed if the V/J assignment was weak (E-value above 1e-6), the CDR3 was missing, or the read contained stop codons, out-of-frame junctions, or ambiguous translated residues. V3J clonotypes were defined by identical inferred V gene, J gene, and CDR3 amino acid sequence. The percentage overlap between two repertoires was calculated by dividing the number of shared unique clonotypes by the size of the smaller repertoire. Richness of each repertoire was evaluated using RTK rarefaction, the Chao1 estimator, and Recon v2.1 estimates of unobserved clonotypes. For all TCRbeta clonotypes obtained by the gDNA method from a few donors, generation probabilities were computed with OLGA. TCRdb took over this immuneACCESS table, retaining in-frame rearrangements with V and J assigned. Such tables are incomplete; in checked studies, under half of the missing clones stem from an unresolved V gene, and the remainder is unexplained. The V and J calls and the clone size are those of that table, but D and trimming were determined from the DNA. This sample comprises some 700,000 clones, about 92% of them detected only once. The ten biggest clones cover more than 30% of the sample.

The CDR3 numbers 12 residues from cysteine through phenylalanine. Of all the DNA, just the CDR3 is kept, 36 bases in frame from base 1. V is clipped by 1 base and J by 7 bases, and the sequence between their germline boundaries is 5 bases long. Per the germline V gene (reference sequence), SEHNR is the CDR1 and FQNEAQ is the CDR2. The donors were healthy, HIV-negative adults who had no recently reported acute infections or vaccinations. Only Caucasian adults living in Nashville, Tennessee, USA were represented among the donors. CD8 memory samples consisted of magnetically selected CD45RO+ cells combined with CCR7-negative CD45RA+ effector memory (TemRA) cells. Blood was obtained by leukapheresis, after which PBMCs were separated by Ficoll-Histopaque density gradient centrifugation and cryopreserved in liquid nitrogen vapor phase. Analytical flow cytometry was used to check the purity and quantity of each magnetically sorted T cell population. Genomic DNA was isolated from each sorted fraction and quantified by UV absorbance on a Nanodrop 2000c.

This entry comes from a study of shared clonotypes between healthy human individuals (TCRdb year 2020). Regarding the complete study: Two women and a few men aged 18 to 49 years were included in the cohort. Per donor, three plates each were used for CD4 naive and CD4 memory, two for CD8 naive, and one for CD8 memory. To estimate repertoire size and how much clonotype sharing occurs between individuals, the study deeply sequenced the blood TCR repertoires of about 5 healthy adults. Different laboratories and diverse techniques were used to prepare libraries and sequence TCR repertoires, to increase sequencing depth and limit assay-specific biases. Between about 0.8 and 9 billion PBMCs per donor were obtained by leukapheresis. What the study reported, not specific to this receptor: Sampling was limited to blood, and TCR repertoires in tissue likely differ from TCR repertoires in blood. Pairwise subsampling indicated that sequencing depth was expected to affect the degree of clonotype sharing among donors. Incomplete sequencing was indicated by rarefaction of sorted-subset datasets, despite the large sequencing depth. About 4.5% of naive CD4, around 3.5% of naive CD8, approximately 2.2% of memory CD4, and 0.35% to 0.4% of memory CD8 clonotypes were shared across four donors. Naive subsets generally had larger estimated clonotype richness than memory subsets. Compared with non-shared clonotypes, clonotypes shared by all four sorted-subset donors had higher generation probabilities. Because the study included only a small number of donors, the genetic and exposure-history diversity represented was limited.

The sample was memory CD8+ T cells from PBMCs. The sample's cell subset or site, from its label and the paper: CD45RO+ cells pooled with CCR7-negative TemRA cells. The chain is made from TRBV7-9 and TRBJ1-5; no D gene can be assigned with confidence. This clonotype was sampled from a man between 18 and 29 years old in good health. Some clones in this sample may be carry-over from other donors' samples. The nucleotide sequence reads TGTGCCAGCAGCTTAGGCGGGCAGCCCCAGCATTTT. Its translation is CASSLGGQPQHF.